This T cell receptor beta chain was documented in a study of cytomegalovirus exposure and HLA in healthy donors. CDR1 and CDR2 (germline): SGHNT, YENEEA. CDR3 size: 16 residues. Trimming cost V 5 bases and J 2 bases; bases outside gene matches: 5. Primers included in the PCR were 60 Vbeta and 13 Jbeta primers. Per the study methods: A follow-up analysis tallied around 80 million unique TCR beta chains, roughly 11 million shared. The method was immunoSEQ multiplex PCR; TCRdb's version includes in-frame clones alone and lacks a portion of them. V and J calls and clone size are copied from that table; D and trimming were computed from the DNA. The data hold about 130,000 clones, with roughly 9.8% observed a single time.

This clonotype was obtained from a man in his fifties or sixties in good health and CMV-seronegative. This chain links TRBV11-3 with TRBJ2-3, with 12 bases that match TRBD2. The sample was PBMCs. CDR3 DNA: TGTGCCAGCAGCGCGGGGACTAGCGGGCACACAGATACGCAGTATTTT. Residues: CASSAGTSGHTDTQYF.